This T cell receptor beta chain is drawn from a study of blood T cell repertoires in COVID-19. Turning to the study itself: Acute-phase and convalescent COVID-19 samples originated in the United States, Italy and Spain. From T cells, B-cell-depleted T cells, or PBMCs came the material, which was cDNA or gDNA.

The authors' processing: The authors estimated nucleated cell counts from reference gene primer amplification. Generated by immunoSEQ multiplex PCR, the TCRdb table keeps only in-frame clones and is missing some. For V, J and clone size, that table is used; D and trimming come from the DNA. The repertoire holds 200,000 to 300,000 clones, with about 91% as singletons. Trimming took 3 bases from V and 2 from J, leaving 12 bases between them. The germline V gene has CDR1 SGHRS and CDR2 YFSETQ. This CDR3 is built from 15 residues. All enrollees were about 18 to 100 years old and from some 24 US areas. V is TRBV5-1 and J is TRBJ1-3; D is perhaps TRBD1 (6 bases). The clonotype originates from a woman between 35 and 50 years old with acute COVID-19. Source material: PBMCs or T cells enriched from blood (not recorded which). This chain's CDR3 is CASSSQGLAGNTIYF. The CDR3 DNA sequence: TGCGCCAGCAGCTCACAGGGCCTAGCTGGAAACACCATATATTTT.